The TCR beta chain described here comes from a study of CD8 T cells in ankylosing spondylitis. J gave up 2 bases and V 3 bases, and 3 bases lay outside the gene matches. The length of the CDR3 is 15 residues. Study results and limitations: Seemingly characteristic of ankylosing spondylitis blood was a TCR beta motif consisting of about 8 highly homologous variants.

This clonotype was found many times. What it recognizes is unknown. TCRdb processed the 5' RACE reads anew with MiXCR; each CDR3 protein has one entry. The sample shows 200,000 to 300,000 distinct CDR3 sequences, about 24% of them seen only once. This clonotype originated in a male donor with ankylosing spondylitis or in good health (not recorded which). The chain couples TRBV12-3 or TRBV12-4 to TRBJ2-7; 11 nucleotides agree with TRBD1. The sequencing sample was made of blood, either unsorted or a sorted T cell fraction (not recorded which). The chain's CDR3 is CASSLKDRGPYEQYF. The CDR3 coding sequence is TGTGCCAGCAGTTTGAAGGACAGGGGGCCCTACGAGCAGTACTTC.